A selection of T cell receptor beta chains follows, all from one sample in a study of regulatory T cells in long-lasting Graves disease. TCRdb used MiXCR to reprocess the multiplex PCR reads, holding one entry per CDR3 protein. The sample consists of 390,000 or so distinct CDR3 sequences, roughly 10% of them appearing once. The same specimen was also included in a second study, on T cells in Graves' hyperthyroidism and ophthalmopathy.

The material sequenced was peripheral blood mononuclear cells (PBMCs), taken at new diagnosis, from a patient treated with antithyroid drugs. These receptors originate from a woman aged 18-29 years with Graves disease. The CDR3 runs from the conserved cysteine through the conserved F or W. A D gene is named only where the DNA matches it firmly. Clone size is not always given. Where it is, it says once, few, many or a class for expanded clones.

abundance	v_gene	j_gene	d_gene	CDR3aa	CDR3nt
few	TRBV6-2/TRBV6-3	TRBJ2-1	TRBD2	CASSMRTSGFNEQFF	TGTGCCAGCAGTATGCGGACTAGCGGATTTAATGAGCAGTTCTTC
NA	TRBV15	TRBJ1-5	NA	CATSRADGTFYQQPQHF	TGTGCCACCAGCAGAGCGGACGGGACATTTTATCAGCAGCCCCAGCATTTT
many	TRBV20-1	TRBJ2-5	TRBD2	CSASGLAGGGGTQYF	TGCAGTGCTAGTGGGCTAGCGGGAGGGGGTGGGACCCAGTACTTC
many	TRBV11-2	TRBJ2-2	NA	CASSSHRAWAGELFF	TGTGCCAGCAGCTCTCACAGGGCTTGGGCCGGGGAGCTGTTTTTT
many	TRBV7-2	TRBJ2-3	TRBD2	CASSQTSGRSDTQYF	TGTGCCAGCAGTCAGACTAGCGGGAGGTCAGATACGCAGTATTTT
many	TRBV12-3/TRBV12-4	TRBJ1-1	NA	CASSLAFDTEAFF	TGTGCCAGCAGTTTAGCGTTTGACACTGAAGCTTTCTTT
few	TRBV6-2/TRBV6-3	TRBJ2-2	TRBD1	CASSYSTGTGGVEVELFF	TGTGCCAGCAGTTACTCTACCGGGACAGGGGGCGTTGAAGTGGAGCTGTTTTTT
NA	TRBV27	TRBJ2-1	NA	CASSYRDTDYNEQFF	TGTGCCAGCAGTTACCGGGACACGGACTACAATGAGCAGTTCTTC
many	TRBV9	TRBJ1-2	NA	CASSVVSGPSYGYTF	TGTGCCAGCAGCGTAGTATCAGGGCCCTCCTATGGCTACACCTTC
many	TRBV12-3/TRBV12-4	TRBJ1-1	NA	CASSSSGVRKAFF	TGTGCCAGCAGTTCGTCAGGGGTCCGGAAGGCTTTCTTT
few	TRBV6-1	TRBJ2-7	NA	CASSLPGRYEQYF	TGTGCCAGCAGCCTCCCCGGGCGCTACGAGCAGTACTTC
few	TRBV7-8	TRBJ1-5	TRBD1	CASSSRQGGRESNQPQHF	TGTGCCAGCAGCTCCCGACAGGGAGGAAGAGAGAGCAATCAGCCCCAGCATTTT
NA	TRBV3-1	TRBJ2-3	TRBD2	CASSPTPGLAGGPFTDTQYF	TGTGCCAGCAGCCCGACCCCGGGACTAGCGGGGGGGCCGTTCACAGATACGCAGTATTTT
many	TRBV11-3	TRBJ1-1	NA	CASSLEADTEAFF	TGTGCCAGCAGCTTAGAGGCAGATACTGAAGCTTTCTTT
many	TRBV20-1	TRBJ2-1	TRBD2	CSARERLAGIYNEQFF	TGCAGTGCTAGAGAGAGACTAGCGGGGATCTACAATGAGCAGTTCTTC
many	TRBV12-3/TRBV12-4	TRBJ2-3	TRBD1	CASSFRAGGASTDTQYF	TGTGCCAGCAGTTTCCGGGCAGGGGGCGCCTCGACAGATACGCAGTATTTT
few	TRBV6-1	TRBJ2-1	TRBD2	CASRGLAGASYNEQFF	TGTGCCAGCCGCGGACTAGCGGGAGCATCGTACAATGAGCAGTTCTTC
NA	TRBV13	TRBJ1-1	NA	CASSSPLGGLNTEAFF	TGTGCCAGCAGCTCACCCTTAGGGGGTTTGAACACTGAAGCTTTCTTT
NA	TRBV27	TRBJ1-5	TRBD1	CASSQTGDGLNQPQHF	TGTGCCAGCAGTCAGACAGGGGATGGGTTGAATCAGCCCCAGCATTTT
many	TRBV7-4	TRBJ1-5	TRBD1	CASSPRTGRQPQHF	TGTGCCAGCAGCCCGAGGACAGGGCGTCAGCCCCAGCATTTT
many	TRBV2	TRBJ2-5	NA	CASRGTSGVETQYF	TGTGCCAGCAGAGGGACGTCTGGTGTCGAGACCCAGTACTTC
many	TRBV28	TRBJ2-1	TRBD2	CASSPTSANEQFF	TGTGCCAGCAGTCCCACTAGCGCCAATGAGCAGTTCTTC
many	TRBV6-2/TRBV6-3	TRBJ2-1	NA	CASRKRGAGNEQFF	TGTGCCAGCAGGAAGAGAGGTGCGGGGAATGAGCAGTTCTTC
many	TRBV6-5	TRBJ1-1	NA	CASSYSLEPGITEAFF	TGTGCCAGCAGTTACTCATTAGAACCGGGGATCACTGAAGCTTTCTTT
many	TRBV5-1	TRBJ1-6	NA	CASSLEGFAYNSPLHF	TGCGCCAGCAGCTTGGAAGGGTTCGCCTATAATTCACCCCTCCACTTT
few	TRBV14	TRBJ1-4	TRBD1	CASGQEPRTGEEKLFF	TGTGCCAGCGGCCAAGAACCCCGGACAGGGGAAGAAAAACTGTTTTTT
NA	TRBV7-9	TRBJ2-5	TRBD2	CASSPGGLAVETQYF	TGTGCCAGCAGCCCCGGGGGACTAGCGGTAGAGACCCAGTACTTC
many	TRBV12-3/TRBV12-4	TRBJ2-2	NA	CASSLRRAWTGELFF	TGTGCCAGCAGTTTGCGGAGGGCCTGGACCGGGGAGCTGTTTTTT
many	TRBV6-2/TRBV6-3	TRBJ2-7	TRBD2	CATAAGLAEAYEQYF	TGTGCCACCGCGGCGGGTCTAGCGGAAGCCTACGAGCAGTACTTC
many	TRBV6-2/TRBV6-3	TRBJ1-2	NA	CASCINYGYTF	TGTGCCAGCTGTATAAACTATGGCTACACCTTC
few	TRBV6-5	TRBJ1-6	NA	CASSYSSRYSPLHF	TGTGCCAGCAGTTACTCGAGTAGGTATTCACCCCTCCACTTT
many	TRBV7-3	TRBJ1-4	TRBD1	CASSSPRDRGEKLFF	TGTGCCAGCAGCTCGCCACGGGACAGGGGTGAAAAACTGTTTTTT
many	TRBV6-1	TRBJ1-4	NA	CASNSDGLARAPAF	TGTGCCAGCAATTCGGACGGACTCGCCCGGGCCCCCGCTTTT
NA	TRBV11-2	TRBJ2-7	TRBD1	CASSHFRGTYEQYF	TGTGCCAGCAGCCATTTCAGGGGGACCTACGAGCAGTACTTC
many	TRBV28	TRBJ2-5	TRBD2	CASSPYGGVYQETQYF	TGTGCCAGTTCCCCTTACGGGGGGGTGTACCAAGAGACCCAGTACTTC
many	TRBV3-1	TRBJ2-3	NA	CASDRGAWGTQYF	TGTGCCAGCGACCGAGGGGCCTGGGGTACGCAGTATTTT
few	TRBV9	TRBJ2-3	NA	CASSVVQKTSTDTQYF	TGTGCCAGCAGCGTAGTTCAGAAAACTAGCACAGATACGCAGTATTTT
many	TRBV24-1	TRBJ1-5	NA	CATSSLTRLLFCPGAQPQHF	TGTGCCACCAGTTCCCTTACCCGACTTCTGTTCTGCCCCGGCGCTCAGCCCCAGCATTTT
NA	TRBV4-2	TRBJ2-7	TRBD2	CASSRSGTSKTSQYF	TGTGCCAGCAGCCGGTCCGGGACTAGCAAAACTTCGCAGTACTTC
NA	TRBV7-2	TRBJ2-5	NA	CASSLGQGTQYF	TGTGCCAGCAGCTTAGGTCAAGGGACCCAGTACTTC
many	TRBV10-3	TRBJ2-2	TRBD2	CAISPGLAAGGELFF	TGTGCCATCAGCCCTGGACTAGCGGCGGGCGGGGAGCTGTTTTTT
NA	TRBV6-1	TRBJ2-5	NA	CASMRPQETQYF	TGTGCCAGCATGCGACCGCAAGAGACCCAGTACTTC
NA	TRBV28	TRBJ2-1	NA	CASSSYRGETDEQFF	TGTGCCAGCAGTTCCTACAGAGGAGAAACGGATGAGCAGTTCTTC
many	TRBV12-3/TRBV12-4	TRBJ2-5	TRBD2	CASRLGEGQETQYF	TGTGCCAGCAGACTTGGGGAGGGGCAAGAGACCCAGTACTTC
many	TRBV5-1	TRBJ1-2	TRBD1	CASSLGAGGGKNGYTF	TGCGCCAGCAGCCTCGGGGCAGGGGGAGGCAAGAATGGCTACACCTTC
few	TRBV12-3/TRBV12-4	TRBJ2-1	TRBD1	CASSGQIDREGEQFF	TGTGCCAGCAGCGGACAAATAGACAGGGAAGGTGAGCAGTTCTTC
NA	TRBV4-1	TRBJ2-2	NA	CASKQGSTGELFF	TGCGCCAGCAAACAGGGTAGCACCGGGGAGCTGTTTTTT
many	TRBV28	TRBJ2-3	TRBD2	CASSLAGLTDTQYF	TGTGCCAGCAGTCTAGCGGGTCTCACAGATACGCAGTATTTT
NA	TRBV7-9	TRBJ2-3	TRBD1	CASSKTGIVSDTQYF	TGTGCCAGCAGCAAGACAGGGATCGTTAGTGATACGCAGTATTTT
many	TRBV3-1	TRBJ2-7	NA	CASSPRAARTLEQYF	TGTGCCAGCAGCCCTCGGGCAGCGCGGACCCTCGAGCAGTACTTC
NA	TRBV7-2	TRBJ2-1	TRBD2	CASSLPGLAGGRLSLLRYNEQFF	TGTGCCAGCAGCCTGCCGGGACTAGCGGGAGGGCGCTTAAGCCTTCTTCGGTACAATGAGCAGTTCTTC
many	TRBV5-8	TRBJ1-1	TRBD1	CASSSGRDRGTEAFF	TGTGCCAGCAGCAGCGGGAGGGACAGAGGGACTGAAGCTTTCTTT